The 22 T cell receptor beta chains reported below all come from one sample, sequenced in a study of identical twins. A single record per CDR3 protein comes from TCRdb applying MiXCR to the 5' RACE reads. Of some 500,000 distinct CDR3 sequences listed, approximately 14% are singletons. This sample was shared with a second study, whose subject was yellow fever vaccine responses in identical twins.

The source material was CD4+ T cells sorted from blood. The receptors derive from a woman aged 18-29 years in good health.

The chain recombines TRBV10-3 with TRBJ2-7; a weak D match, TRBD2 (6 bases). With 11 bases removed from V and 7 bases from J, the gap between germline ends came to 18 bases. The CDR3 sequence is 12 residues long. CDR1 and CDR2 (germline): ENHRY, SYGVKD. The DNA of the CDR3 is TGTGCCTCTTGGGGCAGGGCGGGGGAGCAGTACTTC. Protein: CASWGRAGEQYF.

CDR3 protein: CASSEQLGLATVSYEQYF. The CDR3 nucleotides read TGTGCCAGCAGTGAGCAGTTGGGGCTAGCGACCGTCTCCTACGAGCAGTACTTC. The rearrangement uses TRBV2 and TRBJ2-7, with a weak D call TRBD2 (6 bases). The V and J ends lost 3 bases and 0 bases respectively, with 21 bases between them. The germline CDR1 and CDR2 sequences are SNHLY and FYNNEI. The length of the CDR3 is 18 residues.

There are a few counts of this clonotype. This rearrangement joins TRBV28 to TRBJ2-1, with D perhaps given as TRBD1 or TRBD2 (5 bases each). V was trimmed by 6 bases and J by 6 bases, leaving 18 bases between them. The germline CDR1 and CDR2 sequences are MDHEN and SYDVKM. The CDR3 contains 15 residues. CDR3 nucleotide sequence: TGTGCCAGCAGCTCCACGCAGGGCCGGGGCAATGAGCAGTTCTTC. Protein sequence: CASSSTQGRGNEQFF.

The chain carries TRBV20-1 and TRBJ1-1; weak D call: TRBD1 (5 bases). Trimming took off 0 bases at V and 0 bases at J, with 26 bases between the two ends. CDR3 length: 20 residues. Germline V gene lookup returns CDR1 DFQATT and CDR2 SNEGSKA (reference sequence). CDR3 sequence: CSARDRLKPGPGSVNTEAFF. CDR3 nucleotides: TGCAGTGCTAGAGACCGCCTTAAACCGGGACCCGGGTCGGTGAACACTGAAGCTTTCTTT.

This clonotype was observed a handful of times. CDR3 coding DNA: TGTGCCAGCAGCTTAATCCGAGGGGAAGAGACCCAGTACTTC. This translates into CASSLIRGEETQYF. The rearrangement uses TRBV7-9 and TRBJ2-5, with D perhaps TRBD1 or TRBD2 (5 bases each). CDR1 and CDR2 (germline): SEHNR, FQNEAQ (reference sequence). V shed 2 bases and J shed 3 bases, with 10 bases lying between them. The CDR3 length is 14 residues.

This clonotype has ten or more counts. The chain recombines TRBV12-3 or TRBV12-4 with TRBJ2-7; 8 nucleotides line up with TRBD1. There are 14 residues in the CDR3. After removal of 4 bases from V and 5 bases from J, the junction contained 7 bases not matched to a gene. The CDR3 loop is CASSSRGRGDEQYF. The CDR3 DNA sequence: TGTGCCAGCAGTTCCAGGGGGCGCGGGGACGAGCAGTACTTC.

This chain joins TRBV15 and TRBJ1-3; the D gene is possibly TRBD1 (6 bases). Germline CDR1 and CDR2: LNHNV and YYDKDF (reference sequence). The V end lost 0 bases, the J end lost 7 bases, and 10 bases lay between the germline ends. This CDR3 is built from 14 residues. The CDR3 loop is CATSRDGQRNTIYF. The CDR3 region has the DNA TGTGCCACCAGCAGAGACGGACAGCGGAACACCATATATTTT.

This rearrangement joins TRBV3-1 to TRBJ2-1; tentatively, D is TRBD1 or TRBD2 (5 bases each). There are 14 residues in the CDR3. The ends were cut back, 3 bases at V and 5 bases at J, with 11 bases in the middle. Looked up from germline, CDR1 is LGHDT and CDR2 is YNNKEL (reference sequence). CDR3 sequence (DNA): TGTGCCAGCAGCCACCGGGACGGAAACAATGAGCAGTTCTTC. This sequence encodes CASSHRDGNNEQFF.

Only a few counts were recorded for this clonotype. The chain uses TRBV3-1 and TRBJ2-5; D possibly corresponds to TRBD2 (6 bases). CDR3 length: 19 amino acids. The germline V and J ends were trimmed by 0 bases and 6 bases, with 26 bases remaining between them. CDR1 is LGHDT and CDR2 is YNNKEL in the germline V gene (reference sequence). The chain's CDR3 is CASSQDPPRGAGSLKTQYF. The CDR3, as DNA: TGTGCCAGCAGCCAAGATCCCCCCCGTGGGGCGGGAAGTCTGAAGACCCAGTACTTC.

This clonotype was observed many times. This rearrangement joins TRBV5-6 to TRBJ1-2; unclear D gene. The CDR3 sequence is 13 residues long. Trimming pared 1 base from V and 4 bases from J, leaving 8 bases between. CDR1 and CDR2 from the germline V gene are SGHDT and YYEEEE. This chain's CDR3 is CASSLSGSYGYTF. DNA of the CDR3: TGTGCCAGCAGCTTGAGTGGGTCCTATGGCTACACCTTC.

The CDR3 sequence is CASSSRVGGYEQYF. Written as DNA, the CDR3 is TGTGCCAGCAGCTCCCGAGTAGGGGGCTACGAGCAGTACTTC. V usage is TRBV11-2 and J usage is TRBJ2-7, with TRBD1 as a possible D gene (6 bases). The CDR3 sequence is 14 residues long. Deletions cut 4 bases from V and 3 bases from J, with 13 bases between. CDR1 and CDR2 from the germline V gene are SGHAT and FQNNGV. The entire variable domain, with the rest obtained from reference TRBV11-2 and TRBJ2-7, is as follows: EAGVAQSPRYKIIEKRQSVAFWCNPISGHATLYWYQQILGQGPKLLIQFQNNGVVDDSQLPKDRFSAERLKGVDSTLKIQPAKLEDSAVYLCASSSRVGGYEQYFGPGTRLTVT.

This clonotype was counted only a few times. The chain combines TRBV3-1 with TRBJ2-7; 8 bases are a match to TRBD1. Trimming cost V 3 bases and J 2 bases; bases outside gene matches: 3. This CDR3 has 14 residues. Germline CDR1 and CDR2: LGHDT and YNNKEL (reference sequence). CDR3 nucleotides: TGTGCCAGCAGCCATGGACAGGGCCCCTACGAGCAGTACTTC. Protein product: CASSHGQGPYEQYF.

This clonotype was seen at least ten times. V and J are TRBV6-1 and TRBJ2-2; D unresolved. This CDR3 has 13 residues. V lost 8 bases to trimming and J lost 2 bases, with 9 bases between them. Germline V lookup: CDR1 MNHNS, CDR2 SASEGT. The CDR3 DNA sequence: TGTGCCAGCCGACCCCCCAACACCGGGGAGCTGTTTTTT. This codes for CASRPPNTGELFF.

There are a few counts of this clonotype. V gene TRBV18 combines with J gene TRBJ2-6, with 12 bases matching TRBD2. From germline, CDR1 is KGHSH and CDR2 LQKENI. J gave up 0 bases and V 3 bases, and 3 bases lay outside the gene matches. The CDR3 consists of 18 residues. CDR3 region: CASSPRTSGVSGANVLTF. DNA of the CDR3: TGTGCCAGCTCACCCCGGACTAGCGGGGTCTCTGGGGCCAACGTCCTGACTTTC. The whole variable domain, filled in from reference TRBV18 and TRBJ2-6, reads NAGVMQNPRHLVRRRGQEARLRCSPMKGHSHVYWYRQLPEEGLKFMVYLQKENIIDESGMPKERFSAEFPKEGPSILRIQQVVRGDSAAYFCASSPRTSGVSGANVLTFGAGSRLTVL.

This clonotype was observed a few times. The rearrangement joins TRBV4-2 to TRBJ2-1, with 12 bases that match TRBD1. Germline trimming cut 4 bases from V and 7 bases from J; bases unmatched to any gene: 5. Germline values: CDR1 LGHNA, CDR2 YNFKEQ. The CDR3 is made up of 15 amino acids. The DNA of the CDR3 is TGTGCCAGCAGCCTAGAGGGACAGGGGGCTAATGAGCAGTTCTTC. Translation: CASSLEGQGANEQFF.

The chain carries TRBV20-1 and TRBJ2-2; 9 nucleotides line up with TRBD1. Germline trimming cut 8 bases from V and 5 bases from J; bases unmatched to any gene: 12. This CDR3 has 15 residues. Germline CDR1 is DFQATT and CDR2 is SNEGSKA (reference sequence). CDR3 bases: TGCAGTTCGGGACAGGGAGTGTCCGAAACCGGGGAGCTGTTTTTT. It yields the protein CSSGQGVSETGELFF.

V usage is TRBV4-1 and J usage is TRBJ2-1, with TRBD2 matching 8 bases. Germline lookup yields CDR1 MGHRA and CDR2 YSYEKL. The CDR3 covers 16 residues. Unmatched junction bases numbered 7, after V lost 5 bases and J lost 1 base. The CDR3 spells CASSTAGGGSYNEQFF. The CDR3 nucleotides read TGCGCCAGCAGCACGGCGGGAGGTGGGTCCTACAATGAGCAGTTCTTC.

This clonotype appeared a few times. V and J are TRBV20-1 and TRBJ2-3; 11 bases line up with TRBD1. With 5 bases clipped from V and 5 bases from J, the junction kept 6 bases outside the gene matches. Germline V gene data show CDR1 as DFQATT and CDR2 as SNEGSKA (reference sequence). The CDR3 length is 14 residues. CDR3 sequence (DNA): TGCAGTGCTTCCCGGACAGGGGGCAAAGATACGCAGTATTTT. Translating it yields CSASRTGGKDTQYF.

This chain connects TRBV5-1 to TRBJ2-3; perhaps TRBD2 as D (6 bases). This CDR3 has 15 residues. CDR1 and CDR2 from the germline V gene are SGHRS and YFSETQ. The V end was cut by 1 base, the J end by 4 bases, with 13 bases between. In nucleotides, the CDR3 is TGCGCCAGCAGCTTGTTTGGCGGGGAGGCAGATACGCAGTATTTT. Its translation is CASSLFGGEADTQYF.

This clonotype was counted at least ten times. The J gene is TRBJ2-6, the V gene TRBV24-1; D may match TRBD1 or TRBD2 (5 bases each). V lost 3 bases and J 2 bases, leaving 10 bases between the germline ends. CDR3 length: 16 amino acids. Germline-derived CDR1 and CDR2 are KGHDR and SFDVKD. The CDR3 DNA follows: TGTGCCACCAGTGATCGGGGCAAAACTGGGGCCAACGTCCTGACTTTC. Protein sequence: CATSDRGKTGANVLTF.

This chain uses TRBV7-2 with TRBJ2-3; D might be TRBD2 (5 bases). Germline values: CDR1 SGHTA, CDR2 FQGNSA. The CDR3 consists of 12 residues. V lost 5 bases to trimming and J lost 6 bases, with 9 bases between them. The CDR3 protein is CASSGPGDTQYF. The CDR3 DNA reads TGTGCCAGCAGCGGTCCGGGGGATACGCAGTATTTT.

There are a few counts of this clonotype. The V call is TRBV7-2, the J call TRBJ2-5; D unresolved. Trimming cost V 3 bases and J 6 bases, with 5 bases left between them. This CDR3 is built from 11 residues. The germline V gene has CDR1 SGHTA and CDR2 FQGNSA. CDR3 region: CASSFRQTQYF. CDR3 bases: TGTGCCAGCAGCTTCCGGCAGACCCAGTACTTC. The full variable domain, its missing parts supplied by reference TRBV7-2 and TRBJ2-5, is GAGVSQSPSNKVTEKGKDVELRCDPISGHTALYWYRQSLGQGLEFLIYFQGNSAPDKSGLPSDRFSAERTGGSVSTLTIQRTQQEDSAVYLCASSFRQTQYFGPGTRLLVL.